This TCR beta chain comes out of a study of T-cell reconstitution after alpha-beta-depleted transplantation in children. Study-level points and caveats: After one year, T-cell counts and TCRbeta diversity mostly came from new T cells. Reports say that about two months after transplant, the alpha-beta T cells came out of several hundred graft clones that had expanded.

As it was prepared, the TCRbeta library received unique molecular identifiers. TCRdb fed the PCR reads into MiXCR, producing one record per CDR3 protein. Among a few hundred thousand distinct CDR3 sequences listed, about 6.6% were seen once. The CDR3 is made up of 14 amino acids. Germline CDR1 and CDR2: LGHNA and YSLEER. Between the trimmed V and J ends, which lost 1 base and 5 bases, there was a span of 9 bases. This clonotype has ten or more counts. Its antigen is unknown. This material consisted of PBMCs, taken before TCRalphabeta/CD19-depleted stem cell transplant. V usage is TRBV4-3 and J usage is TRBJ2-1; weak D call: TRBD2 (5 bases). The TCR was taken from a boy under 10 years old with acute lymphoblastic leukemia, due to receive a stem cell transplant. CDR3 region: CASSQGSSDNEQFF. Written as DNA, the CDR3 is TGCGCCAGCAGCCAAGGGAGTAGCGACAATGAGCAGTTCTTC.